A single sample is the source of the 18 T cell receptor beta chains below, sequenced in a study of T cell responses to AZD1222 COVID-19 vaccine. Generated by immunoSEQ multiplex PCR, the TCRdb table keeps only in-frame clones and is missing some. The table includes 100,000 or so clones, about 87% detected once. Sequencing was performed on peripheral blood, taken on day 0 of AZD1222 vaccination. These receptors came from an adult in good health.

The chain recombines TRBV19 with TRBJ2-1, with D perhaps TRBD1 (5 bases). Trimming pared 3 bases from V and 10 bases from J, leaving 16 bases between. CDR3 length: 14 amino acids. The V gene's germline CDR1 is LNHDA and CDR2 SQIVND (reference sequence). CDR3 amino acids: CASSIMTEYEEQFF. The CDR3 DNA sequence: TGTGCCAGTAGTATTATGACAGAGTATGAGGAGCAGTTCTTC.

The chain has TRBV12-3 or TRBV12-4 and TRBJ1-1; TRBD1 aligns across 8 bases. This CDR3 has 13 amino acids. Losses at the gene ends were 4 bases for V and 5 bases for J; bases not matched to a gene: 3. CDR3 loop: CASSSDRATEAFF. In nucleotides, the CDR3 is TGTGCCAGCAGTTCGGACAGGGCTACTGAAGCTTTCTTT.

The chain carries TRBV6-1 and TRBJ1-6, with 8 bases fitting TRBD1. The germline CDR1 and CDR2 sequences are MNHNS and SASEGT. This CDR3 is 14 amino acids long. After removal of 2 bases from V and 7 bases from J, the junction contained 1 base not matched to a gene. The CDR3 region is CASSERTGNSPLHF. DNA of the CDR3: TGTGCCAGCAGTGAACGGACAGGGAATTCACCCCTCCACTTT.

This sequence joins TRBV11-1 and TRBJ1-2, with D perhaps TRBD1 (6 bases). This CDR3 region has 13 residues. The V and J ends lost 0 bases and 7 bases respectively, with 9 bases between them. CDR1 SGHAT and CDR2 FQDESV come from the germline V gene (reference sequence). CDR3 amino acids: CASSLAPTGGYTF. Written as DNA, the CDR3 is TGTGCCAGCAGCTTAGCGCCGACAGGTGGCTACACCTTC. The full variable domain, rest sourced from reference TRBV11-1 and TRBJ1-2, is EAEVAQSPRYKITEKSQAVAFWCDPISGHATLYWYRQILGQGPELLVQFQDESVVDDSQLPKDRFSAERLKGVDSTLKIQPAELGDSAMYLCASSLAPTGGYTFGSGTRLTVV.

This clone has a handful of counts. The chain combines TRBV19 with TRBJ2-7; 8 bases match TRBD1. The J segment lost 4 bases and the V segment lost 3 bases, leaving 5 bases of the junction unmatched. The CDR3 extends over 14 amino acids. Germline CDR1 LNHDA, CDR2 SQIVND (reference sequence). The CDR3, as DNA: TGTGCCAGTAGTATCGCCCAGGGGGCGTACGAGCAGTACTTC. Protein product: CASSIAQGAYEQYF.

CDR3 nucleotides: TGTGCCAGCAGACATACCGGCGAGGGGGAGACCCAGTACTTC. This gives the protein CASRHTGEGETQYF. The rearrangement uses TRBV7-9 and TRBJ2-5; D possibly uses TRBD1 or TRBD2 (5 bases each). V dropped 6 bases and J dropped 5 bases, with 16 bases sitting between them. The CDR3 is 14 residues long. CDR1 and CDR2 from the germline V gene are SEHNR and FQNEAQ (reference sequence).

This chain uses TRBV18 with TRBJ1-1; D gene ambiguous. The CDR3 totals 13 residues. Germline V gene data show CDR1 as KGHSH and CDR2 as LQKENI. The V end was cut by 3 bases, the J end by 8 bases, with 13 bases between. The CDR3 loop reads CASSPKVQSEAFF. CDR3 bases: TGTGCCAGCTCACCGAAGGTCCAGAGCGAAGCTTTCTTT.

This clone was detected only once. The rearrangement uses TRBV4-3 and TRBJ2-5; D is perhaps TRBD2 (6 bases). The CDR3 has 15 residues. With 0 bases removed from V and 1 base from J, the gap between germline ends came to 9 bases. Germline V gene lookup returns CDR1 LGHNA and CDR2 YSLEER. This CDR3 is CASSQDMGGQETQYF. The CDR3 DNA reads as TGCGCCAGCAGCCAAGATATGGGGGGCCAAGAGACCCAGTACTTC.

The chain has TRBV28 and TRBJ1-6, with D unresolved. CDR1 is MDHEN and CDR2 is SYDVKM in the germline V gene. Trimming left V 7 bases short and J 5 bases short, with 15 bases between. The CDR3 sequence is 15 residues long. The CDR3 loop is CASKISGINNSPLHF. The CDR3 region has the DNA TGTGCCAGCAAGATTTCGGGGATAAATAATTCACCCCTCCACTTT.

The chain recombines TRBV19 with TRBJ1-5; D is possibly TRBD1 (6 bases). The CDR3 extends over 15 amino acids. The V gene's germline CDR1 is LNHDA and CDR2 SQIVND (reference sequence). V was pared by 4 bases and J by 2 bases, with 12 bases between. In DNA form, the CDR3 reads TGTGCCAGTAGTAGTCGGGACAACCGCAATCAGCCCCAGCATTTT. Amino acid sequence: CASSSRDNRNQPQHF.

The gene calls are TRBV30 and TRBJ1-4; D might be TRBD1 (5 bases). The CDR3 runs 13 residues. Looked up from germline, CDR1 is GTSNPN and CDR2 is SVGIG (reference sequence). V gave up 1 base and J gave up 4 bases, with 7 bases separating them. This CDR3 is CAWSGRVNEKLFF. CDR3 coding DNA: TGTGCCTGGAGTGGCAGGGTTAATGAAAAACTGTTTTTT.

This chain uses TRBV27 with TRBJ1-2; 10 nucleotides agree with TRBD1. The junction had 14 bases not matched to a gene; V was cut back by 4 bases and J by 6 bases. Germline CDR1 reads MNHEY; CDR2 reads SMNVEV (reference sequence). This CDR3 has 17 amino acids. CDR3 in amino acids: CASSSASTGGGLNGYTF. CDR3 DNA: TGTGCCAGCAGTTCGGCCTCGACAGGGGGCGGGTTGAATGGCTACACCTTC.

The rearrangement joins TRBV4-3 to TRBJ1-3, with unresolved D. This CDR3 has 15 amino acids. The V end was cut by 0 bases, the J end by 4 bases, with 10 bases between. Germline V gene sequence: CDR1 LGHNA, CDR2 YSLEER. CDR3 amino acids: CASSQDSAPGNTIYF. As DNA, the CDR3 is TGCGCCAGCAGCCAAGACTCCGCCCCCGGAAACACCATATATTTT.

The gene calls are TRBV6-4 and TRBJ1-5; TRBD1 aligns across 11 bases. This CDR3 is built from 18 residues. V lost 3 bases to trimming and J lost 1 base; unmatched junction nucleotides: 8. Germline V lookup: CDR1 MRHNA, CDR2 SNTAGT. CDR3 coding DNA: TGTGCCAGCAGTGAAAAGGGACAGGGGGTATGGAGCAATCAGCCCCAGCATTTT. This gives the protein CASSEKGQGVWSNQPQHF.

The chain employs TRBV5-1 and TRBJ1-6, with unresolved D. CDR3 length equals 13 residues. The V gene lost 0 bases and the J gene lost 7 bases, with 5 bases spanning the gap. The germline gives CDR1 SGHRS, CDR2 YFSETQ. The CDR3 reads CASSLDRNSPLHF. The DNA of the CDR3 is TGCGCCAGCAGCTTGGATAGAAATTCACCCCTCCACTTT. Drawing the rest from reference TRBV5-1 and TRBJ1-6, the complete variable domain is KAGVTQTPRYLIKTRGQQVTLSCSPISGHRSVSWYQQTPGQGLQFLFEYFSETQRNKGNFPGRFSGRQFSNSRSEMNVSTLELGDSALYLCASSLDRNSPLHFGNGTRLTVT.

V is TRBV7-2 and J is TRBJ1-6; D is unclear. Germline CDR1 and CDR2: SGHTA and FQGNSA. Trimming removed 3 bases from V and 0 bases from J, with 12 bases in between. This CDR3 has 17 residues. CDR3 loop: CASSFLGPPSYNSPLHF. The CDR3 DNA is TGTGCCAGCAGCTTCCTCGGGCCTCCCTCCTATAATTCACCCCTCCACTTT.

The rearrangement links TRBV24-1 to TRBJ2-1, with TRBD2 matching 10 bases. The junction had 20 bases not matched to a gene; V was cut back by 4 bases and J by 3 bases. The CDR3 length is 21 residues. Germline assignment: CDR1 KGHDR and CDR2 SFDVKD. CDR3 amino acids: CATSETIGQGFSGGNYNEQFF. CDR3 nucleotide sequence: TGTGCCACCAGTGAGACTATAGGACAGGGTTTTAGCGGGGGGAACTACAATGAGCAGTTCTTC.

The rearrangement uses TRBV9 and TRBJ1-6; D gene ambiguous. Trimming cost V 0 bases and J 8 bases, with 6 bases left between them. Germline-derived CDR1 and CDR2 are SGDLS and YYNGEE. This CDR3 comprises 13 residues. CDR3: CASSVELYSPLHF. CDR3 in DNA: TGTGCCAGCAGCGTAGAGCTGTATTCACCCCTCCACTTT.